This note documents a single TCR beta chain sequence. The antigen is not known. This CDR3 is 17 amino acids long. Trimming cost V 0 bases and J 6 bases; bases outside gene matches: 11. From germline, CDR1 is SGDLS and CDR2 YYNGEE. This entry is derived from a study of shared clonotypes between healthy human individuals. An assay was performed, and its level was deep. TCRdb's table, derived via immunoSEQ multiplex PCR, lists solely in-frame clones and lacks some. The sample includes fewer than 400,000 clones, approximately 79% of them seen just once. Broader study findings: Naive subsets tended to show greater estimated richness than memory subsets.

The source is a young man in good health. The material sequenced was memory CD4+ T cells sorted from blood. Regarding subset: CD45RA-negative fraction. The rearrangement joins TRBV9 to TRBJ2-3, with 9 bases aligning to TRBD2. The CDR3 DNA sequence: TGTGCCAGCAGCGTAGGAAAAAGCGGGAGGAAGATGGATACGCAGTATTTT. The encoded protein is CASSVGKSGRKMDTQYF.